The clone carrying this TCR beta chain has at least ten counts. This specimen comes from a study of regulatory T cells in long-lasting Graves disease. Time point reported: newly diagnosed GD, antithyroid drugs for less than 3 months. Scientists built the TCR library using RNA that was extracted from PBMCs. V gave up 4 bases and J gave up 3 bases; unmatched junction bases: 3. The CDR3 runs to 15 residues. Germline lookup yields CDR1 ENHRY and CDR2 SYGVKD. Sequencing libraries for TCR beta were prepared with iRepertoire HTBI primers and Arm-PCR of CDR3 regions. TCRdb fed the multiplex PCR reads into MiXCR, producing one record per CDR3 protein. The sample holds over 450,000 distinct CDR3 sequences, about 12% seen once. This sample also belongs to another study, concerning T cells in Graves' hyperthyroidism and ophthalmopathy.

The specimen comprised peripheral blood mononuclear cells (PBMCs), sampled at new diagnosis, from a patient treated with antithyroid drugs. This chain uses TRBV10-3 with TRBJ2-3, with 11 bases fitting TRBD2. This receptor was obtained from a woman aged 25-40 years with Graves disease. CDR3 sequence: CAISGLAGTTDTQYF. The CDR3 DNA reads as TGTGCCATCAGTGGACTAGCGGGAACAACAGATACGCAGTATTTT.